A single sample gave rise to the 5 T cell receptor beta chains below, sequenced in a study of cytomegalovirus exposure and HLA in healthy donors. The PCR had 60 Vbeta and 13 Jbeta primers. Clones were read by immunoSEQ multiplex PCR, and TCRdb kept only the in-frame ones, dropping some. Counted here are 100,000 to 150,000 clones, approximately 80% occurring once; the ten biggest clones make up approximately 2%. The sample taken for sequencing was PBMCs. The receptors come from a man aged 45 to 65 in good health and CMV-seronegative.

The chain links TRBV19 to TRBJ1-2; possible D gene TRBD1, 5 bases. The CDR3 spans 15 residues. Germline CDR1 and CDR2: LNHDA and SQIVND (reference sequence). Trimming cost V 5 bases and J 4 bases, with 17 bases left between them. The CDR3 DNA reads as TGTGCCAGTAGTGTAGTTGACCGGGACTCCTATGGCTACACCTTC. Encoded protein: CASSVVDRDSYGYTF.

V and J are TRBV11-2 and TRBJ2-1, with D tentatively TRBD1 (6 bases). The germline CDR1 and CDR2 sequences are SGHAT and FQNNGV. The CDR3 contains 14 residues. V lost 5 bases and J lost 8, with 16 bases in between. The CDR3 is CASSLSPGQYEQFF. CDR3 nucleotide sequence: TGTGCCAGCAGCCTTAGTCCCGGACAGTATGAGCAGTTCTTC.

The CDR3 loop reads CASTSDRGNIQYF. The CDR3 region has the DNA TGTGCCAGTACATCGGACAGGGGAAACATTCAGTACTTC. The chain carries TRBV19 and TRBJ2-4; TRBD1 agrees at 9 bases. V gave up 7 bases and J gave up 6 bases; unmatched junction bases: 4. This CDR3 is 13 amino acids long. CDR1 LNHDA and CDR2 SQIVND come from the germline V gene (reference sequence).

A word on this clone: Other DNA sequences from this sample encode an identical CDR3 as well. The chain couples TRBV4-2 to TRBJ2-7; 8 positions agree with TRBD1. This CDR3 has 14 residues. Trimming removed 1 base from V and 3 bases from J; junction bases left unmatched: 2. In germline, CDR1 is LGHNA, CDR2 YNFKEQ. The CDR3 region is CASSQGTGRYEQYF. CDR3 bases: TGTGCCAGCAGCCAAGGGACAGGGCGCTACGAGCAGTACTTC.

The chain employs TRBV2 and TRBJ2-7, with D perhaps TRBD1 (6 bases). This CDR3 comprises 14 residues. The germline gives CDR1 SNHLY, CDR2 FYNNEI. The V and J ends lost 6 bases and 0 bases respectively, with 12 bases between them. The CDR3: CASRRDTNSYEQYF. In DNA form, the CDR3 reads TGTGCCAGCAGACGGGACACGAACTCCTACGAGCAGTACTTC.